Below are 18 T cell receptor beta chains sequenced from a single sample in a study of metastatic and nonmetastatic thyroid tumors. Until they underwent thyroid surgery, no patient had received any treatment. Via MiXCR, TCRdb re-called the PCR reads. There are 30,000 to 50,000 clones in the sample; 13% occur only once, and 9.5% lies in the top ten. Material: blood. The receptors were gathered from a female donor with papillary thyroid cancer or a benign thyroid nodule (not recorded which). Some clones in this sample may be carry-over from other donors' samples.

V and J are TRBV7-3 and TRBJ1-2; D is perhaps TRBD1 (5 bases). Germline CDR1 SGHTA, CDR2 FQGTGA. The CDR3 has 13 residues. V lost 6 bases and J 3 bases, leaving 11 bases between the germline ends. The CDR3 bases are TGTGCCAGCAGTGGGAGGGGCGACTATGGCTACACCTTC. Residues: CASSGRGDYGYTF.

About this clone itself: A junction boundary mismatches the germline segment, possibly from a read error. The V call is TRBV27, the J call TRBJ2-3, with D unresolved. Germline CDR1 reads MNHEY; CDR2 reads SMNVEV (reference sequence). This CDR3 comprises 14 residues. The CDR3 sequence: CSSSHLETTDTQYF. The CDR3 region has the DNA TGTTCCAGCAGCCATCTAGAGACCACAGATACGCAGTATTTT.

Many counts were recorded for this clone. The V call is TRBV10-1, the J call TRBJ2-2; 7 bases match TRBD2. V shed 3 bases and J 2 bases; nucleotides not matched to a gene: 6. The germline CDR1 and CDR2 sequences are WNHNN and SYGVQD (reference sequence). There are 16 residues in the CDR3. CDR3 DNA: TGCGCCAGCAGTGATGTATCGGGGGGAAACACCGGGGAGCTGTTTTTT. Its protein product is CASSDVSGGNTGELFF.

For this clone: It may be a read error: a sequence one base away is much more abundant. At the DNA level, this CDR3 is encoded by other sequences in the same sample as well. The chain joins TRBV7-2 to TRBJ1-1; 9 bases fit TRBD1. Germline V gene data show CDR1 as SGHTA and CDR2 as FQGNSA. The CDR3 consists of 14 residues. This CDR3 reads CASSFDRGSTEAFF. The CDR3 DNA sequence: TGTGCCAGCAGCTTCGACAGGGGGAGCACTGAGGCTTTCTTT.

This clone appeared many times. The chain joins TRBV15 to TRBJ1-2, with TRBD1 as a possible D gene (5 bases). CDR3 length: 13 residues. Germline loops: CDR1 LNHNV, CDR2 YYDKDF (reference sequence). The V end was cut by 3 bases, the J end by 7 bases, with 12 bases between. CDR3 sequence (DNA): TGTGCCACCAGCAGTGGAGACGGGGGTGGCTACACCTTC. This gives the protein CATSSGDGGGYTF.

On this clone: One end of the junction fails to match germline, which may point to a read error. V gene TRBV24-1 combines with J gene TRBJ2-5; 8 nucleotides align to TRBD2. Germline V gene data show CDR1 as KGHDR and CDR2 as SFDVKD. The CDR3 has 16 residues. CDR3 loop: CVTSDPGLAGGETQYF. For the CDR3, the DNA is TGTGTCACCAGTGACCCAGGACTAGCCGGAGGAGAGACCCAGTACTTC.

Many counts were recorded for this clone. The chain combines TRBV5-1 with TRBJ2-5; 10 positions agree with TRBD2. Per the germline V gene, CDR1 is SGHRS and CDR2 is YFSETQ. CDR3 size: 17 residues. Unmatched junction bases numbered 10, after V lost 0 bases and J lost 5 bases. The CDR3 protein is CASSLARIAGGSETQYF. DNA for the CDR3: TGCGCCAGCAGCTTGGCCCGGATAGCGGGAGGTTCGGAGACCCAGTACTTC.

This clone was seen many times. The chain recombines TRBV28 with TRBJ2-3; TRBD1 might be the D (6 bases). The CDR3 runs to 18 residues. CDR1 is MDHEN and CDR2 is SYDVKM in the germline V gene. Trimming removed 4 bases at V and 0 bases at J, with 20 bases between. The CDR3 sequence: CASSSRRQASYSTDTQYF. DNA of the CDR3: TGTGCCAGCAGTTCTCGAAGACAGGCTTCCTATAGCACAGATACGCAGTATTTT.

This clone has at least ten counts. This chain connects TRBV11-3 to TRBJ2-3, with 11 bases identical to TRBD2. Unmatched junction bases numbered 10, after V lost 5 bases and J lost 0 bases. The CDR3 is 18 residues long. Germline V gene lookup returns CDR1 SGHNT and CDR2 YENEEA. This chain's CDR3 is CASSAAGTSGLSTDTQYF. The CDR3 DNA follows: TGTGCCAGCAGCGCTGCCGGGACTAGCGGTCTTAGCACAGATACGCAGTATTTT.

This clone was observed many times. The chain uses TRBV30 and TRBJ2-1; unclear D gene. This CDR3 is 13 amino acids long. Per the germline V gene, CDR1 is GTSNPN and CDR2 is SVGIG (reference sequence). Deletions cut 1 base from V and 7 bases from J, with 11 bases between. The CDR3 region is CAWSEAVGNEQFF. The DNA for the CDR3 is TGTGCCTGGAGTGAGGCGGTGGGGAATGAGCAGTTCTTC. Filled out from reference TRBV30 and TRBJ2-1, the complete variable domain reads SQTIHQWPATLVQPVGSPLSLECTVEGTSNPNLYWYRQAAGRGLQLLFYSVGIGQISSEVPQNLSASRPQDRQFILSSKKLLLSDSGFYLCAWSEAVGNEQFFGPGTRLTVL.

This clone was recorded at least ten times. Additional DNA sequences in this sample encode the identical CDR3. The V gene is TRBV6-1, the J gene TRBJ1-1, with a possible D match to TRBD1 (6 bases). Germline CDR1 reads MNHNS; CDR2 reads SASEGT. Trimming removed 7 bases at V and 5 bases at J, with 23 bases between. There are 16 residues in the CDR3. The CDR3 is CASTPGGQGPTTEAFF. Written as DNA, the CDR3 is TGTGCCAGCACCCCTGGGGGGCAGGGGCCGACGACTGAAGCTTTCTTT.

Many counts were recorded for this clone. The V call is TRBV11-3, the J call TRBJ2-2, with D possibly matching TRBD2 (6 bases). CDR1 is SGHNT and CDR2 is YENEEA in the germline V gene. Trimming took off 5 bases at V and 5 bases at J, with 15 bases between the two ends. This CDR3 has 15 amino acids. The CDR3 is CASSTTRAGTGELFF. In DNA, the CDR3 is TGTGCCAGCAGCACGACTAGGGCCGGGACCGGGGAGCTGTTTTTT.

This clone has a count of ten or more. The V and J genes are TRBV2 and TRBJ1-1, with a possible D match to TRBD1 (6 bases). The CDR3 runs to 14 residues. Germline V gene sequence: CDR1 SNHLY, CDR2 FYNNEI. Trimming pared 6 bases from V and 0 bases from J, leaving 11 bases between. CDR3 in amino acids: CASRFRGVNTEAFF. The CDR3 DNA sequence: TGTGCCAGCAGATTCAGGGGAGTGAACACTGAAGCTTTCTTT.

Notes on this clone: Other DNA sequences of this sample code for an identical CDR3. CDR3 nucleotides: TGTGCCAGCGGGGAGGGCTATGGCTACACCTTC. It yields the protein CASGEGYGYTF. This sequence joins TRBV12-3 or TRBV12-4 and TRBJ1-2; the D is unclear. Trimming left V 8 bases short and J 4 bases short, with 8 bases between. This CDR3 comprises 11 residues.

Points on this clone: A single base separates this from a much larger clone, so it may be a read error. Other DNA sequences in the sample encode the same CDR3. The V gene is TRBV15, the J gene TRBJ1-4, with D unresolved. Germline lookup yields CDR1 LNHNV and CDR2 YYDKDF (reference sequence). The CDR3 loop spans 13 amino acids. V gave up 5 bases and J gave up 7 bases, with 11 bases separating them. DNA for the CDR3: TGTGCCACCAGCTCCCCACTGCGTGAAAAACTGTTTTTT. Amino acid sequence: CATSSPLREKLFF.

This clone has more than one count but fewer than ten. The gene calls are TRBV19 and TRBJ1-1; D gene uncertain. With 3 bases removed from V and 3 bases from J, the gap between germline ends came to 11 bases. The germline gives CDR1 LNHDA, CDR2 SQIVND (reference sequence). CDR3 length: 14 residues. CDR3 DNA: TGTGCCAGTAGTATTGTAGGGCGGGACACTGAAGCTTTCTTT. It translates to CASSIVGRDTEAFF.

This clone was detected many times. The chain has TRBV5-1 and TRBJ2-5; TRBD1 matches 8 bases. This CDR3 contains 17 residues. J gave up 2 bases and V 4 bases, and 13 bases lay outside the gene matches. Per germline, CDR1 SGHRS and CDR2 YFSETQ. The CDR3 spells CASSLAPLGQGQETQYF. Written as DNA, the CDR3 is TGCGCCAGCAGCCTGGCGCCTCTAGGACAGGGACAAGAGACCCAGTACTTC.

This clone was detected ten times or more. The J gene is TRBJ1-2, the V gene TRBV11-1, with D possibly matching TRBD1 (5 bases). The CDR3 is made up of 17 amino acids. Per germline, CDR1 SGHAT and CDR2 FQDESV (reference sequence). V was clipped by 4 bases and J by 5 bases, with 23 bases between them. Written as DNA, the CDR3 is TGTGCCAGCAGCTCCGCATTGAGGGACGCAAGGGGATATGGCTACACCTTC. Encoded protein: CASSSALRDARGYGYTF.